These 32 T cell receptor beta chains were sequenced from one sample in a study of CD8+ T cells in alopecia areata. It was cDNA, reverse transcribed from extracted RNA, that served as the sequencing template. Clones were sequenced by immunoSEQ multiplex PCR, and TCRdb holds only the in-frame ones, with some missing. The data show 200,000 to 250,000 clones, with about 60% seen just once and approximately 0.44% held by the top ten. Here the sequenced sample was CD4+ T cells sorted from blood, taken at week 0. The receptors shown here come from a human donor with alopecia areata.

V is TRBV7-9 and J is TRBJ1-2, with unresolved D. Germline V gene sequence: CDR1 SEHNR, CDR2 FQNEAQ (reference sequence). The ends were cut back, 7 bases at V and 8 bases at J, with 11 bases in the middle. The CDR3 spans 11 residues. CDR3 nucleotides: TGTGCCAGCACTTCGGACCGGGGCTACACCTTC. Its protein is CASTSDRGYTF.

This rearrangement joins TRBV7-2 to TRBJ1-6; weak D call: TRBD1 (5 bases). The germline gives CDR1 SGHTA, CDR2 FQGNSA. This CDR3 comprises 14 residues. The V end was cut by 3 bases, the J end by 9 bases, with 12 bases between. The CDR3 DNA is TGTGCCAGCAGCTTCGTGGGACGCCTTTCACCCCTCCACTTT. Its protein product is CASSFVGRLSPLHF. Variable domain in full (rest from reference TRBV7-2 and TRBJ1-6): GAGVSQSPSNKVTEKGKDVELRCDPISGHTALYWYRQSLGQGLEFLIYFQGNSAPDKSGLPSDRFSAERTGGSVSTLTIQRTQQEDSAVYLCASSFVGRLSPLHFGNGTRLTVT.

V usage is TRBV4-1 and J usage is TRBJ1-2; D uncertain. CDR1 MGHRA and CDR2 YSYEKL come from the germline V gene. This CDR3 has 17 residues. V was shortened by 2 bases and J by 4 bases, with 20 bases between the two germline ends. CDR3 nucleotide sequence: TGCGCCAGCAGCCAACCCCCCGGACCAAGGGCGGGCTATGGCTACACCTTC. Translating it yields CASSQPPGPRAGYGYTF.

The rearrangement joins TRBV6-1 to TRBJ1-6; TRBD1 agrees at 7 bases. With V trimmed by 6 bases and J by 6 bases, 8 bases remained unmatched. The CDR3 length is 15 residues. The germline V gene encodes CDR1 MNHNS and CDR2 SASEGT. CDR3: CASRRQGSGNSPLHF. In DNA form, the CDR3 reads TGTGCCAGCAGAAGACAGGGTAGCGGTAATTCACCCCTCCACTTT.

For the CDR3, the DNA is TGCAGTGCTGGTTTCGGACGCTCAGCTTTCTTT. Its protein is CSAGFGRSAFF. The chain combines TRBV20-1 with TRBJ1-1; D gene unclear. Germline V lookup: CDR1 DFQATT, CDR2 SNEGSKA (reference sequence). V dropped 5 bases and J dropped 10 bases, with 14 bases sitting between them. CDR3 length equals 11 residues.

This clone turned up a few times. V gene TRBV10-3 combines with J gene TRBJ2-1; unclear D gene. Looked up from germline, CDR1 is ENHRY and CDR2 is SYGVKD. The V gene lost 0 bases and the J gene lost 2 bases, with 8 bases spanning the gap. The CDR3 length is 15 residues. CDR3 sequence (DNA): TGTGCCATCAGTGAGTCAGCCACGACCTACAATGAGCAGTTCTTC. Translating it yields CAISESATTYNEQFF.

The chain has TRBV29-1 and TRBJ1-2, with unresolved D. This CDR3 is 15 amino acids long. Trimming removed 1 base at V and 4 bases at J, with 16 bases between. Looked up from germline, CDR1 is SQVTM and CDR2 is ANQGSEA. CDR3 region: CSVEGVGKGTYGYTF. CDR3 coding DNA: TGCAGCGTTGAAGGGGTCGGAAAGGGAACCTATGGCTACACCTTC.

The chain links TRBV18 to TRBJ2-5, with D possibly called TRBD1 or TRBD2 (5 bases each). CDR3 length: 14 residues. CDR1 is KGHSH and CDR2 is LQKENI in the germline V gene. Between the trimmed V and J ends, which lost 6 bases and 0 bases, there was a span of 11 bases. CDR3 sequence: CASSLRGHQETQYF. The CDR3 DNA is TGTGCCAGCTCCCTCCGGGGCCACCAAGAGACCCAGTACTTC. The whole variable domain, remainder taken from reference TRBV18 and TRBJ2-5, is NAGVMQNPRHLVRRRGQEARLRCSPMKGHSHVYWYRQLPEEGLKFMVYLQKENIIDESGMPKERFSAEFPKEGPSILRIQQVVRGDSAAYFCASSLRGHQETQYFGPGTRLLVL.

This clone showed up just a few times. The chain employs TRBV7-3 and TRBJ2-1; 7 nucleotides match TRBD1. The CDR3 is 15 residues long. V trimming: 5 bases; J trimming: 0 bases; junction bases outside the gene matches: 4. From germline, CDR1 is SGHTA and CDR2 FQGTGA. CDR3 sequence: CASSPGQPSYNEQFF. The DNA for the CDR3 is TGTGCCAGCAGCCCGGGACAGCCCTCCTACAATGAGCAGTTCTTC.

The chain combines TRBV5-1 with TRBJ2-6; D gene ambiguous. Germline CDR1 is SGHRS and CDR2 is YFSETQ. The CDR3 is 16 amino acids. Deletions cut 5 bases from V and 0 bases from J, with 12 bases between. CDR3 sequence (DNA): TGCGCCAGCAGAGGTTCCGCATACTCTGGGGCCAACGTCCTGACTTTC. Its protein product is CASRGSAYSGANVLTF. Complete variable domain (other parts from reference TRBV5-1 and TRBJ2-6): KAGVTQTPRYLIKTRGQQVTLSCSPISGHRSVSWYQQTPGQGLQFLFEYFSETQRNKGNFPGRFSGRQFSNSRSEMNVSTLELGDSALYLCASRGSAYSGANVLTFGAGSRLTVL.

The CDR3 nucleotides are TGCGCCAGCAGCCCCAAGGGACTAGCGGGGACAGGGGAGCAGTTCTTC. Protein product: CASSPKGLAGTGEQFF. The rearrangement links TRBV4-1 to TRBJ2-1, with 13 nucleotides matching TRBD2. This CDR3 comprises 16 residues. Germline loops: CDR1 MGHRA, CDR2 YSYEKL. Trimming removed 4 bases from V and 10 bases from J; junction bases left unmatched: 10.

This clone has only one observation. The chain uses TRBV7-9 and TRBJ1-2, with 10 bases lining up with TRBD1. Germline CDR1 and CDR2: SEHNR and FQNEAQ (reference sequence). V shed 3 bases and J 7 bases; nucleotides not matched to a gene: 5. This CDR3 comprises 14 residues. The CDR3 spells CASSLGTGAIGYTF. DNA of the CDR3: TGTGCCAGCAGCTTGGGGACAGGGGCGATTGGCTACACCTTC.

The chain is built from TRBV2 and TRBJ1-5, with 7 bases lining up with TRBD1. J lost 5 bases, V lost 0 bases, and 1 base had no gene match. Germline CDR1 SNHLY, CDR2 FYNNEI. The length of the CDR3 is 14 residues. CDR3 nucleotides: TGTGCCAGCAGTGAAGCCCAGGGGGATCAGCCCCAGCATTTT. Translating it yields CASSEAQGDQPQHF.

The V and J genes are TRBV10-3 and TRBJ1-4; D call uncertain. This CDR3 spans 13 amino acids. Germline V gene data show CDR1 as ENHRY and CDR2 as SYGVKD. Trimming took off 3 bases at V and 8 bases at J, with 10 bases between the two ends. In DNA form, the CDR3 reads TGTGCCATCAGTGACGGAGGGCACGAAAAACTGTTTTTT. Residues: CAISDGGHEKLFF.

This chain links TRBV18 with TRBJ2-7; 10 bases fit TRBD1. The CDR3 length is 15 residues. J gave up 5 bases and V 2 bases, and 6 bases lay outside the gene matches. Germline V lookup: CDR1 KGHSH, CDR2 LQKENI. The CDR3 DNA sequence: TGTGCCAGCTCACCAATGACAGGGGGCGGTCACGAGCAGTACTTC. It is translated as CASSPMTGGGHEQYF.

This clone was counted between two and nine times. This chain uses TRBV6-5 with TRBJ2-7; the D gene could be TRBD1 or TRBD2 (5 bases each). Germline loops: CDR1 MNHEY, CDR2 SVGAGI. This CDR3 spans 16 amino acids. Trimming shortened V by 6 bases and J by 3 bases, and 21 bases separated the two germline ends. CDR3 amino acids: CASSYGPFSGGYEQYF. CDR3 in DNA: TGTGCCAGCAGCTACGGCCCCTTTAGTGGGGGCTACGAGCAGTACTTC.

The rearrangement joins TRBV11-2 to TRBJ2-7; possible D gene TRBD1, 5 bases. This CDR3 region has 13 residues. V lost 4 bases and J 1 base, leaving 8 bases between the germline ends. Looked up from germline, CDR1 is SGHAT and CDR2 is FQNNGV. The CDR3 coding sequence is TGTGCCAGCAGCTCGACAGCATCCTACGAGCAGTACTTC. The encoded protein is CASSSTASYEQYF.

This CDR3 reads CASRGTAYEQYF. CDR3 bases: TGCGCCAGCAGGGGGACAGCATACGAGCAGTACTTC. The chain links TRBV5-1 to TRBJ2-7; 7 bases agree with TRBD1. With V trimmed by 5 bases and J by 4 bases, 3 bases remained unmatched. CDR3 length: 12 amino acids. Per germline, CDR1 SGHRS and CDR2 YFSETQ.

This clone has only one observation. The rearrangement links TRBV4-1 to TRBJ1-5; D is possibly TRBD1 (5 bases). There are 16 residues in the CDR3. The germline V gene has CDR1 MGHRA and CDR2 YSYEKL. Trimming left V 4 bases short and J 1 base short, with 14 bases between. The DNA of the CDR3 is TGCGCCAGCAGCCTTCCCGGGACCGGGAGCAATCAGCCCCAGCATTTT. Translating it yields CASSLPGTGSNQPQHF.

V gene TRBV30 combines with J gene TRBJ1-2; D remains unclear. The CDR3 totals 15 residues. Germline CDR1 is GTSNPN and CDR2 is SVGIG (reference sequence). V gave up 4 bases and J gave up 0 bases, with 15 bases separating them. The CDR3 reads CAWKPRSATNYGYTF. CDR3 nucleotide sequence: TGTGCCTGGAAACCCCGCTCAGCCACTAACTATGGCTACACCTTC. Full variable domain (remainder filled in from reference TRBV30 and TRBJ1-2): SQTIHQWPATLVQPVGSPLSLECTVEGTSNPNLYWYRQAAGRGLQLLFYSVGIGQISSEVPQNLSASRPQDRQFILSSKKLLLSDSGFYLCAWKPRSATNYGYTFGSGTRLTVV.

CDR3 sequence: CSVKTDPDQPQHF. DNA of the CDR3: TGCAGCGTAAAGACTGACCCTGATCAGCCCCAGCATTTT. The chain is built from TRBV29-1 and TRBJ1-5; D unclear. This CDR3 has 13 residues. CDR1 is SQVTM and CDR2 is ANQGSEA in the germline V gene. Between the trimmed V and J ends, which lost 6 bases and 5 bases, there was a span of 14 bases.

The chain is built from TRBV4-1 and TRBJ1-1; no clear D gene. This CDR3 is built from 15 residues. The V gene's germline CDR1 is MGHRA and CDR2 YSYEKL. Trimming cost V 3 bases and J 6 bases, with 17 bases left between them. The CDR3 DNA is TGCGCCAGCAGCCACCCCGGGAGAGGAACGCCTGAAGCTTTCTTT. Its protein is CASSHPGRGTPEAFF.

The J gene is TRBJ1-2, the V gene TRBV5-1, with 8 nucleotides matching TRBD1. Germline assignment: CDR1 SGHRS and CDR2 YFSETQ. Trimming at V came to 3 bases and at J to 6 bases, leaving 16 bases not matched to a gene. The CDR3 is 17 residues long. In DNA form, the CDR3 reads TGCGCCAGCAGCTACCTCCCCCTTATGGACAGGGTAAATGGCTACACCTTC. It is translated as CASSYLPLMDRVNGYTF.

V and J are TRBV5-1 and TRBJ2-5, with TRBD1 as a possible D gene (8 bases). The assigned J gene may be wrong: the sequence end matches TRBJ2-7 better. This CDR3 has 15 amino acids. Looked up from germline, CDR1 is SGHRS and CDR2 is YFSETQ. The CDR3 is CASSLDRGGPYEQYF. DNA for the CDR3: TGCGCCAGCAGCTTGGACAGGGGGGGCCCCTACGAGCAGTACTTC.

This chain joins TRBV6-1 and TRBJ2-7; maybe TRBD1 (6 bases). CDR3 length: 15 amino acids. V was pared by 2 bases and J by 2 bases, with 13 bases between. Germline V gene lookup returns CDR1 MNHNS and CDR2 SASEGT. In DNA form, the CDR3 reads TGTGCCAGCAGTGAAATAGGGACAATTACCTACGAGCAGTACTTC. Translating it yields CASSEIGTITYEQYF.

This clone was observed a few times. CDR3 DNA: TGTGCCAGCAGCACCTATGCCTGGGGAGGCTACACCTTC. Protein product: CASSTYAWGGYTF. The rearrangement links TRBV14 to TRBJ1-2; D is unresolved. Trimming left V 5 bases short and J 8 bases short, with 15 bases between. This CDR3 is 13 amino acids long. Germline CDR1 reads SGHDN; CDR2 reads FVKESK.

V is TRBV6-5 and J is TRBJ1-5, with D unresolved. Trimming took off 0 bases at V and 3 bases at J, with 9 bases between the two ends. There are 15 residues in the CDR3. Germline-derived CDR1 and CDR2 are MNHEY and SVGAGI. This chain's CDR3 is CASSYSAGFNQPQHF. As DNA, the CDR3 is TGTGCCAGCAGTTACTCAGCGGGGTTCAATCAGCCCCAGCATTTT.

The CDR3 protein is CASSENLSLRGKLFF. CDR3 DNA sequence: TGTGCCAGCAGTGAAAATTTAAGTCTGAGGGGAAAACTGTTTTTT. The genes are TRBV25-1 and TRBJ1-4; tentative D call: TRBD1 (5 bases). V lost 2 bases, J lost 10 bases, and 17 bases lay in between. This CDR3 is 15 amino acids long. Germline CDR1 is MGHDK and CDR2 is SYGVNS.

The V and J genes are TRBV19 and TRBJ1-1, with 7 positions matching TRBD1. CDR3 length equals 13 residues. Germline V CDR1 and CDR2: LNHDA, SQIVND (reference sequence). V shed 6 bases and J 1 base; nucleotides not matched to a gene: 2. The CDR3 sequence is CASRGQQNTEAFF. For the CDR3, the DNA is TGTGCCAGTAGGGGACAGCAGAACACTGAAGCTTTCTTT. The whole variable domain, filled in from reference TRBV19 and TRBJ1-1, reads DGGITQSPKYLFRKEGQNVTLSCEQNLNHDAMYWYRQDPGQGLRLIYYSQIVNDFQKGDIAEGYSVSREKKESFPLTVTSAQKNPTAFYLCASRGQQNTEAFFGQGTRLTVV.

Here the CDR3 DNA reads TGCGCCAGCAGCCAAGATCGGGGGGGGACTGAAGCTTTCTTT. This codes for CASSQDRGGTEAFF. The V and J genes are TRBV4-1 and TRBJ1-1; tentative D call: TRBD1 (5 bases). Germline V gene sequence: CDR1 MGHRA, CDR2 YSYEKL. V was trimmed by 0 bases and J by 5 bases, leaving 10 bases between them. The length of the CDR3 is 14 residues.

The gene calls are TRBV27 and TRBJ2-1; 9 bases line up with TRBD2. This CDR3 spans 15 amino acids. V lost 5 bases to trimming and J lost 3 bases; unmatched junction nucleotides: 5. Germline V gene lookup returns CDR1 MNHEY and CDR2 SMNVEV (reference sequence). CDR3 residues: CASSPSAGGYNEQFF. The DNA for the CDR3 is TGTGCCAGCAGTCCCTCAGCGGGAGGCTACAATGAGCAGTTCTTC.

The V gene is TRBV9, the J gene TRBJ2-1; the D is unclear. V was pared by 2 bases and J by 8 bases, with 8 bases between. The CDR3 runs to 12 residues. Germline V CDR1 and CDR2: SGDLS, YYNGEE. CDR3 amino acids: CASSVDYYEQFF. CDR3 DNA: TGTGCCAGCAGCGTGGATTATTATGAGCAGTTCTTC.